This TCR beta chain was captured in a study of shared clonotypes between healthy human individuals. Study details: The plates for each donor numbered three CD4 naive, three CD4 memory, two CD8 naive and one CD8 memory.

CDR1 and CDR2 (germline): ENHRY, SYGVKD. The V end was cut by 2 bases, the J end by 4 bases, with 8 bases between. The CDR3 runs 13 residues. Every subset had its genomic DNA shared out evenly among several immunoSEQ plates. Assay used: immunoSEQ multiplex PCR; TCRdb lists only in-frame clones, some missing. The data contain approximately 640,000 clones, roughly 91% of them seen just once; the ten biggest clones take up roughly 36%. Sequenced: memory CD8+ T cells from PBMCs. Subset reported: CD45RO+ cells pooled with CCR7-negative TemRA cells. The chain combines TRBV10-3 with TRBJ1-2; no clear D gene. This TCR derives from a man younger than 35 in good health. Some clones in this sample may be carry-over from other donors' samples. Here the CDR3 reads CAISEAERYGYTF. The DNA of the CDR3 is TGTGCCATCAGTGAGGCAGAGCGCTATGGCTACACCTTC.